A selection of T cell receptor beta chains follows, all from one sample in a study of blood T cell repertoires in COVID-19. Clones were read by immunoSEQ multiplex PCR, and TCRdb kept only the in-frame ones, dropping some. The sample contains approximately 99,000 clones, around four fifths of which appear only once. Input material: peripheral blood. Receptor source: an older woman with acute or convalescent COVID-19. The CDR3 runs from the conserved cysteine through the conserved F or W. Size values are once, few and many counts, or a class for expanded clones, and some rows have none.

TRBV15,-,CATSREASDYEQYF
TRBV4-3,-,CASSPWVAGALNTGELFF
TRBV7-9,-,CASSRPRGSGNTIYF
TRBV11-2,-,CASSLGRAATGELFF
TRBV10-3,-,CATTPAGGETQYF
TRBV7-9,-,CASSFGDRPFYGYTF
TRBV29-1,-,CSVVPGQGFIDEQFF
TRBV6-6,once,CASRAGTGNSPLHF
TRBV6-2/TRBV6-3,-,CASSPWGVSNQPQHF
TRBV10-2,-,CASSDYGQTLAKNIQYF
TRBV7-2,-,CASSLGTSGGARAYNEQFF
TRBV7-3,-,CASSSTSGASYNEQFF
TRBV30,-,CAWARGGTSDTQYF
TRBV6-6,-,CASSSTTGEKLFF
TRBV5-1,-,CASRSGTGTEETQYF
TRBV3-1/TRBV3-2,-,CASTLSRPNSPLHF
TRBV4-2,-,CASSQDRGVSQPQHF
TRBV5-1,-,CASSTGQGSDGYTF
TRBV6-5,-,CASSNRGGADTQYF
TRBV21-1,-,CASGFTGGLTYNEQFF
TRBV2,-,CASSTGNYKYTDTQYF
TRBV3-1/TRBV3-2,-,CASSQRQGRMAFF
TRBV3-1/TRBV3-2,-,CASSRGGLGDQPQHF
TRBV6-5,few,CASTPTENYGYTF
TRBV19,-,CASSTLTLPWGYTF
TRBV6-2/TRBV6-3,-,CASSYPTSYNEQFF
TRBV9,-,CASSVRTGAGNTIYF
TRBV6-5,few,CASRPAGVSYEQYF
TRBV2,-,CASSPTDSYNEKLFF
TRBV5-1,-,CASSEERAGNTIYF
TRBV6-6,-,CASSYSNQVYGYTF
TRBV24-1,-,CATSEVRGLGDTQYF
TRBV19,-,CASTRTLAGTEAFF
TRBV19,few,CASGLGQGRPQHF
TRBV7-8,-,CASASGGKETQYF
TRBV15,-,CATSRDRRERYNEQFF
TRBV7-2,-,CASSPTGGFNEKLFF
TRBV20-1,-,CSARGGLEAFF
TRBV5-6,-,CASSLYLQGSSNQPQHF
TRBV4-1,-,CASSHSRGPYNEQFF
TRBV7-2,-,CASSPRVRDSTGELFF
TRBV2,-,CASSAQGAGNTIYF
TRBV19,-,CASSILAGDDYGYTF
TRBV5-1,-,CASSVGAGGGEQYF
TRBV4-3,-,CASSQDRSSGNTIYF
TRBV7-2,-,CASSPSLDRGVSYGYTF
TRBV30,-,CAWSATGTGGTALHF